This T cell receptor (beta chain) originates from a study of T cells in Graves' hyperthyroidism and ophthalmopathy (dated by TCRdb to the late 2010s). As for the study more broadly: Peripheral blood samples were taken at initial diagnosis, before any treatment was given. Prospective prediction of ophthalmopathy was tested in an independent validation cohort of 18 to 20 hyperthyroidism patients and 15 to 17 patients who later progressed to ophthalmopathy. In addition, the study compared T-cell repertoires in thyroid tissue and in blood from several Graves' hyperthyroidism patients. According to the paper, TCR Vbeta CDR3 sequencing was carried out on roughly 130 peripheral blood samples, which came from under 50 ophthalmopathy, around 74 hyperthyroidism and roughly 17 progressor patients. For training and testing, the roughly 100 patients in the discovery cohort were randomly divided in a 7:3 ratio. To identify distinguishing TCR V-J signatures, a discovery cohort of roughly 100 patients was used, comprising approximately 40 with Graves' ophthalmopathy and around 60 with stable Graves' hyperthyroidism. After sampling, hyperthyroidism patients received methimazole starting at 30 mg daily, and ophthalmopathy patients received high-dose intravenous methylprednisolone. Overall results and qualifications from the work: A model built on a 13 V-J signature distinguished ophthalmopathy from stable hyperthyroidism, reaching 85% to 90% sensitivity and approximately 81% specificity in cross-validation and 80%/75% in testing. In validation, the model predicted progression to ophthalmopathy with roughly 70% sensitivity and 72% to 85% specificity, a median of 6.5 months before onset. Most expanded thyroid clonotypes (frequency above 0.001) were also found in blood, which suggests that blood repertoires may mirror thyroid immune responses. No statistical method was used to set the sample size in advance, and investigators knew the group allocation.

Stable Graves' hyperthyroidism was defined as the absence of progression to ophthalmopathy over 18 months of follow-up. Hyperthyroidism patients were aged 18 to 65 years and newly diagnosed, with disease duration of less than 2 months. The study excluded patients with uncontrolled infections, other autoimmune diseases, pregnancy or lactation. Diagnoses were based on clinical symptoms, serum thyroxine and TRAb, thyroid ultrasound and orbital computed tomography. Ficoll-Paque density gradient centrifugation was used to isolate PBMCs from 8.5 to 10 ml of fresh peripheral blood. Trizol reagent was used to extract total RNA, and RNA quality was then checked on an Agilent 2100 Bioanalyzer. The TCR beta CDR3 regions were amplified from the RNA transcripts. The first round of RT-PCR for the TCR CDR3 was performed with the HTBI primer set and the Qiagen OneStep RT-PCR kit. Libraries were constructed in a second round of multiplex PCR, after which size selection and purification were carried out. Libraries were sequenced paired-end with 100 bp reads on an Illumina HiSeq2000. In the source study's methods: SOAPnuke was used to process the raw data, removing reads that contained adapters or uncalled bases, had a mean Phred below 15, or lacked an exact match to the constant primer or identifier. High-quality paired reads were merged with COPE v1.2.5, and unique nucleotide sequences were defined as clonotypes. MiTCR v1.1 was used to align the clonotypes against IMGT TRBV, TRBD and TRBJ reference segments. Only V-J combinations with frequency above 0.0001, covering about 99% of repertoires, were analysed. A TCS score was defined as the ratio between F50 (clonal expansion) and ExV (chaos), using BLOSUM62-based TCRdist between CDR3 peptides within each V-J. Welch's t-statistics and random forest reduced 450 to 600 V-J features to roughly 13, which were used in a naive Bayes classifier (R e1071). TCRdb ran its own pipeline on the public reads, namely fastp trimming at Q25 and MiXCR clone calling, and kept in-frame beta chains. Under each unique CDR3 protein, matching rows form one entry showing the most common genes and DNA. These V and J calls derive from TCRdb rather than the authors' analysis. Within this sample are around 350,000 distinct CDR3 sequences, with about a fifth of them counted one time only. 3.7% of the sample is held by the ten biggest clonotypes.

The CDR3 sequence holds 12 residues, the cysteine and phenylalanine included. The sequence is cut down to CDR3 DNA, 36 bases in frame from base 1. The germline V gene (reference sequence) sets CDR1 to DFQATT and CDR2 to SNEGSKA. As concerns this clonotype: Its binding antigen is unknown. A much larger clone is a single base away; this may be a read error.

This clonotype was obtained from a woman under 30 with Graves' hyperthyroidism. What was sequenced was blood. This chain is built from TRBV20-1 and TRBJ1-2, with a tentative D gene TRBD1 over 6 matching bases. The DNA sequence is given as TGCGGTGCTGGACAGCCAAACTATGGCTACACCTTC. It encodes CGAGQPNYGYTF.